Sequencing of this T cell receptor (beta chain) was carried out in a study of T cells expressing NK-cell markers. The CDR3 length is 13 residues. CDR1 SGHDN and CDR2 FVKESK come from the germline V gene. TCRdb re-called the 5' RACE reads, yielding one record per CDR3 amino acid sequence without DNA. Its table records hundreds of thousands of distinct CDR3 sequences. This rearrangement joins TRBV14 to TRBJ2-2. The TCR was taken from a woman aged 18 to 75 in good health. Material for sequencing was blood T cells: a sorted CD56 or NKG2C T cell subset, CD4+ or CD8+ T cells, or bulk PBMC T cells (not recorded which). Here the CDR3 reads CASSQGYTGELFF.